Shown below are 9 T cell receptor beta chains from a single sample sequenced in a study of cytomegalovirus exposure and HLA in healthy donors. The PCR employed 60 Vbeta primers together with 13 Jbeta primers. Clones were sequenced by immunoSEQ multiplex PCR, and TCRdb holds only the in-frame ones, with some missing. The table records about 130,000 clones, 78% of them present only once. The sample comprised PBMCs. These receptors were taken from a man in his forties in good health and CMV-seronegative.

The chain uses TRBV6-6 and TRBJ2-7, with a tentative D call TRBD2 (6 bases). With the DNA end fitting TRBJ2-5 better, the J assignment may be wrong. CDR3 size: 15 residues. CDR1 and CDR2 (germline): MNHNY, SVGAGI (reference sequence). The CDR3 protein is CASSQRDLLQETQYF. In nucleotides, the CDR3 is TGTGCCAGCAGTCAACGGGACTTACTTCAAGAGACCCAGTACTTC.

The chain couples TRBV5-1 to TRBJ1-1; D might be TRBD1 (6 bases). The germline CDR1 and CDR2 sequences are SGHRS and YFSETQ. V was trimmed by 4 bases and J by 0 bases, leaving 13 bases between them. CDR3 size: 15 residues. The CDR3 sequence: CASSNGQYLNTEAFF. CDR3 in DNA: TGCGCCAGCAGCAACGGACAGTACCTGAACACTGAAGCTTTCTTT. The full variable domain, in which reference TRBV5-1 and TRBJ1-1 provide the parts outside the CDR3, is KAGVTQTPRYLIKTRGQQVTLSCSPISGHRSVSWYQQTPGQGLQFLFEYFSETQRNKGNFPGRFSGRQFSNSRSEMNVSTLELGDSALYLCASSNGQYLNTEAFFGQGTRLTVV.

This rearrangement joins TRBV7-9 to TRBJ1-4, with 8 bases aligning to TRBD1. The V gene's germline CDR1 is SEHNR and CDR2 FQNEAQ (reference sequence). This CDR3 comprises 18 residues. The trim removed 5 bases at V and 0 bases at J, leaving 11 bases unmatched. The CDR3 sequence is CASSPDRAPFATNEKLFF. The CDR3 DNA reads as TGTGCCAGCAGCCCGGACAGGGCTCCTTTTGCAACTAATGAAAAACTGTTTTTT. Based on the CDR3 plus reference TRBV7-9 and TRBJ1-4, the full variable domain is DTGVSQNPRHKITKRGQNVTFRCDPISEHNRLYWYRQTLGQGPEFLTYFQNEAQLEKSRLLSDRFSAERPKGSFSTLEIQRTEQGDSAMYLCASSPDRAPFATNEKLFFGSGTQLSVL.

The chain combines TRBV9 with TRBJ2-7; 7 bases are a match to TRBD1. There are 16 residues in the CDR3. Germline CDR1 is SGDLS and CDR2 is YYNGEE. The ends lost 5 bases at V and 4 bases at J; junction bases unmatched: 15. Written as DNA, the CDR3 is TGTGCCAGCAGTCCGTTTACGGGACAGACCCTTTACGAGCAGTACTTC. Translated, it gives CASSPFTGQTLYEQYF.

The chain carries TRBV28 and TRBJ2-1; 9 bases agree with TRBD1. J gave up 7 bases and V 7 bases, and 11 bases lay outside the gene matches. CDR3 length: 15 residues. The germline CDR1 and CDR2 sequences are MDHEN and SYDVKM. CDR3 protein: CASISPDRGINEQFF. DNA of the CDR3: TGTGCCAGCATTTCCCCGGACAGGGGTATTAATGAGCAGTTCTTC.

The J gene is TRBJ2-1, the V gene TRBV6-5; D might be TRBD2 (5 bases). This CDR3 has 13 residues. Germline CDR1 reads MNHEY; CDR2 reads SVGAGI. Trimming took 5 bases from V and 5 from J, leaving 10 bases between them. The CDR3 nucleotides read TGTGCCAGCAGTCCGGGGAGACACAATGAGCAGTTCTTC. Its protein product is CASSPGRHNEQFF.

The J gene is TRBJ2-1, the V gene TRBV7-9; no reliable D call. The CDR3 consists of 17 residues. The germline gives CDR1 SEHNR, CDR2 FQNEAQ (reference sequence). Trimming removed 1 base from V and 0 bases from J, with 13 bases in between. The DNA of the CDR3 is TGTGCCAGCAGCTTAGTGTTGTCACAGAGCTCCTACAATGAGCAGTTCTTC. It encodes CASSLVLSQSSYNEQFF.

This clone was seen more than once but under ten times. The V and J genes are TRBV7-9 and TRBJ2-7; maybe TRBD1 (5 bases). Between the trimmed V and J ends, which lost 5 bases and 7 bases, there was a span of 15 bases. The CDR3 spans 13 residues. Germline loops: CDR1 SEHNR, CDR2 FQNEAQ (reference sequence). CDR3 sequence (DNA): TGTGCCAGCAGCATAACCCACAGGTGGGAGCAGTACTTC. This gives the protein CASSITHRWEQYF.

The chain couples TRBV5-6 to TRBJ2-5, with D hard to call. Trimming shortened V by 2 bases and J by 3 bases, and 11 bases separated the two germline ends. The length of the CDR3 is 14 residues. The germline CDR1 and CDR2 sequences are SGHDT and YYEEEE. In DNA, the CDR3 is TGTGCCAGCAGCTTTGGCACAATTAAAGAGACCCAGTACTTC. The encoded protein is CASSFGTIKETQYF.